This paragraph reports one T cell receptor (beta chain). Unmatched junction bases numbered 14, after V lost 5 bases and J lost 7 bases. CDR1 is SGHTA and CDR2 is FQGTGA in the germline V gene. This CDR3 region has 16 residues. The record originates from a study of blood T cell repertoires in COVID-19. Study as a whole: Acute and convalescent COVID-19 samples came from the United States, Italy and Spain. Sources were T cells, B-cell-depleted T cells, or PBMCs; the material itself was cDNA or gDNA.

In the authors' methods: Estimates of nucleated cell counts were drawn from the amplification of reference gene primers. TCRdb's copy holds only in-frame clones and misses some; the assay was immunoSEQ multiplex PCR. V, J and clone size were drawn from that table, and D and trimming were deduced from the DNA. The data contain over 25,000 clones, nearly 85% of them singletons. This chain connects TRBV7-3 to TRBJ2-1; 7 nucleotides match TRBD2. This clonotype originated in an older man with active COVID-19. The sequencing sample was made of peripheral blood. CDR3: CASSPRARGGGNEQFF. The CDR3 DNA reads TGTGCCAGCAGCCCGCGGGCTCGCGGGGGTGGGAATGAGCAGTTCTTC.